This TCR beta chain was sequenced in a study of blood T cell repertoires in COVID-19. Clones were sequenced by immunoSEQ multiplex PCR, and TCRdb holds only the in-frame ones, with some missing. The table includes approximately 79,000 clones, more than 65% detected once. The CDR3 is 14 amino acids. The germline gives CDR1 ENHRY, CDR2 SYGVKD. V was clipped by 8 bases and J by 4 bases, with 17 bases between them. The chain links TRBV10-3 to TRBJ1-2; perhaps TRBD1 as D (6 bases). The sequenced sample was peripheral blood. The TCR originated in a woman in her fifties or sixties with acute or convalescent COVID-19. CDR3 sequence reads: CAIEDDRWSYGYTF. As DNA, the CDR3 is TGTGCCATCGAAGATGACAGGTGGAGCTATGGCTACACCTTC.